These T cell receptor beta chains were read from a single sample in a study of T cells of healthy individuals. One entry per CDR3 protein, called by TCRdb with MiXCR from the 5' RACE reads. The sample yields 50,000 to 55,000 distinct CDR3 sequences, roughly 14% seen once. The receptor source for this set is a human donor in good health. CDR3s include the opening cysteine and the closing phenylalanine or tryptophan. Each record gives: V gene, D gene, J gene, clone size, CDR3 protein, CDR3 DNA. The D gene is left open where the match is weak. Clone size is shown for a subset of rows, as once, few, many or a class of expanded clone.

TRBV29-1	-	TRBJ2-5	-	CSAERETQYF	TGCAGCGCCGAACGAGAGACCCAGTACTTC
TRBV29-1	-	TRBJ1-1	many	CSVEGDFTEAFF	TGCAGCGTTGAAGGTGATTTCACTGAAGCTTTCTTT
TRBV4-3	-	TRBJ1-2	-	CASSQDLWGDGYTF	TGCGCCAGCAGCCAAGATCTTTGGGGGGATGGCTACACCTTC
TRBV20-1	-	TRBJ1-3	few	CSTGGAGNTIYF	TGCAGCACTGGGGGTGCTGGAAACACCATATATTTT
TRBV5-5	-	TRBJ2-2	many	CASSLPLAAGELFF	TGTGCCAGCAGCTTGCCGCTAGCCGCCGGGGAGCTGTTTTTT
TRBV20-1	-	TRBJ1-1	once	CSARRPLSGMNTEAFF	TGCAGTGCTAGAAGACCCCTCTCAGGGATGAACACTGAAGCTTTCTTT
TRBV6-5	TRBD2	TRBJ2-5	-	CASSYQREGQETQYF	TGTGCCAGCAGTTACCAACGGGAGGGGCAAGAGACCCAGTACTTC
TRBV10-2	TRBD2	TRBJ2-7	few	CASRPSAGGPYEQYF	TGCGCCAGCCGCCCCTCAGCGGGAGGGCCATACGAGCAGTACTTC
TRBV5-6	-	TRBJ2-7	-	CASMEGHEQYF	TGTGCCAGCATGGAGGGGCACGAGCAGTACTTC
TRBV20-1	TRBD2	TRBJ2-2	-	CSAPGGGATTGELFF	TGCAGTGCCCCCGGGGGGGGGGCTACCACCGGGGAGCTGTTTTTT
TRBV9	-	TRBJ2-7	few	CASSVDSGTAYEQYF	TGTGCCAGCAGCGTAGATAGCGGGACAGCGTACGAGCAGTACTTC
TRBV7-2	-	TRBJ1-2	many	CASSLGTVNYGYTF	TGTGCCAGCAGCTTAGGGACAGTGAACTATGGCTACACCTTC
TRBV7-2	-	TRBJ2-2	few	CASSSSGAGTGELFF	TGTGCCAGCAGCTCCTCGGGGGCGGGCACCGGGGAGCTGTTTTTT
TRBV25-1	-	TRBJ2-3	-	CASASPGGPTDTQYF	TGTGCCAGCGCTAGCCCCGGGGGCCCCACGGATACGCAGTATTTT
TRBV3-1	-	TRBJ1-2	many	CASRAGQGLYGYTF	TGTGCCAGCAGGGCAGGGCAGGGGCTCTATGGCTACACCTTC
TRBV10-3	TRBD1	TRBJ2-7	few	CAIGDSWDYEQYF	TGTGCCATCGGGGACAGCTGGGACTACGAGCAGTACTTC
TRBV10-3	TRBD2	TRBJ2-7	many	CAISEGQGGYEQYF	TGTGCCATCAGTGAGGGGCAGGGAGGGTACGAGCAGTACTTC
TRBV20-1	-	TRBJ1-4	many	CSAAEPGVTASTNEKLFF	TGCAGTGCAGCCGAACCCGGCGTGACAGCTTCAACTAATGAAAAACTGTTTTTT
TRBV7-2	TRBD1	TRBJ2-2	many	CASSPDRGAAGGELFF	TGTGCCAGCAGCCCTGACAGGGGAGCCGCGGGCGGGGAGCTGTTTTTT
TRBV5-1	-	TRBJ2-5	-	CASSRDQEETQYF	TGCGCCAGCAGTCGCGATCAGGAAGAGACCCAGTACTTC
TRBV10-3	-	TRBJ2-1	-	CAISESGSLKSSYNEQFF	TGTGCCATCAGTGAGTCGGGAAGCCTTAAGAGCTCCTACAATGAGCAGTTCTTC
TRBV10-3	-	TRBJ2-3	-	CATSRLWTADTQYF	TGTGCCACCTCGCGCCTGTGGACAGCGGATACGCAGTATTTT
TRBV2	TRBD1	TRBJ1-2	-	CASRQRQGPNYGYTF	TGTGCCAGCAGGCAACGACAGGGCCCCAACTATGGCTACACCTTC
TRBV2	TRBD2	TRBJ2-2	few	CATQRGTSGRTGELFF	TGTGCCACCCAAAGGGGAACTAGCGGGAGAACCGGGGAGCTGTTTTTT
TRBV20-1	-	TRBJ2-7	many	CSARDPTGNEQYF	TGCAGTGCTAGAGATCCTACCGGGAACGAGCAGTACTTC